The 6 T cell receptor beta chains in this list originate from one sample, sequenced in a study of T-cell reconstitution after alpha-beta-depleted transplantation in children. During its preparation, the TCRbeta library received unique molecular identifiers. From the PCR reads, TCRdb called clonotypes with MiXCR, one entry per CDR3 protein. In the table there are about 260,000 distinct CDR3 sequences, just under 8.5% of which are singletons. The sample consisted of PBMCs, mostly from graft donor cells, taken 180 days after TCRalphabeta/CD19-depleted stem cell transplant. The receptor source for this set is a male patient aged 10-17 years who had a stem cell transplant for acute lymphoblastic leukemia, so the T cells may come from the graft donor.

The J gene is TRBJ1-3, the V gene TRBV7-9; D is unclear. Trimming removed 5 bases from V and 3 bases from J, with 17 bases in between. Germline V CDR1 and CDR2: SEHNR, FQNEAQ (reference sequence). The CDR3 covers 16 residues. Here the CDR3 reads CASSPSPSHIGNTIYF. Written as DNA, the CDR3 is TGTGCCAGCAGCCCGTCGCCCAGTCATATTGGAAACACCATATATTTT.

This clonotype was recorded at least ten times. CDR3: CASSHSGRAPVNEQFF. CDR3 in DNA: TGTGCCAGCTCACATAGCGGGAGGGCGCCGGTCAATGAGCAGTTCTTC. The chain has TRBV18 and TRBJ2-1, with TRBD2 matching 11 bases. In germline, CDR1 is KGHSH, CDR2 LQKENI. This CDR3 spans 16 amino acids. J was trimmed by 6 bases and V by 4 bases; bases with no gene match: 8. Filled out from reference TRBV18 and TRBJ2-1, the complete variable domain reads NAGVMQNPRHLVRRRGQEARLRCSPMKGHSHVYWYRQLPEEGLKFMVYLQKENIIDESGMPKERFSAEFPKEGPSILRIQQVVRGDSAAYFCASSHSGRAPVNEQFFGPGTRLTVL.

On this clonotype itself: This may stem from a read error, because a much larger clone lies one nucleotide away. The chain couples TRBV5-4 to TRBJ1-1, with D possibly TRBD1 on 5 matching bases. There are 15 residues in the CDR3. Germline V lookup: CDR1 SGHNT, CDR2 YYREEE (reference sequence). The CDR3 loop is CASILARGKGTEAFF. The CDR3 DNA sequence: TGTGCCAGCATCTTGGCCCGGGGCAAGGGCACTGAAGCTTTCTTT.

The sample holds many counts of this clonotype. The gene calls are TRBV6-5 and TRBJ2-1; TRBD2 matches at 10 bases. Germline CDR1 and CDR2: MNHEY and SVGAGI. The CDR3 contains 15 residues. V shed 4 bases and J 10 bases; nucleotides not matched to a gene: 10. The CDR3, as DNA: TGTGCCAGCAGTTCGCCGGGACTAGCGATAGGGGAGCAGTTCTTC. Translating gives CASSSPGLAIGEQFF.

This rearrangement joins TRBV6-6 to TRBJ2-7, with D hard to call. CDR3 length: 13 residues. Germline assignment: CDR1 MNHNY and CDR2 SVGAGI (reference sequence). V shed 4 bases and J shed 2 bases, with 9 bases lying between them. In nucleotides, the CDR3 is TGTGCCAGCAGTTCCGGCGAGGCCTACGAGCAGTACTTC. It specifies CASSSGEAYEQYF.

This clonotype showed up many times. V usage is TRBV7-6 and J usage is TRBJ2-7; possible D gene TRBD2, 5 bases. Germline values: CDR1 SGHVS, CDR2 FNYEAQ. V gave up 4 bases and J gave up 4 bases, with 11 bases separating them. The CDR3 loop spans 13 amino acids. CDR3 sequence: CASSSYPGYEQYF. CDR3 sequence (DNA): TGTGCCAGCAGCTCCTACCCGGGGTACGAGCAGTACTTC. Full variable domain (outside the CDR3, taken from reference TRBV7-6 and TRBJ2-7): GAGVSQSPRYKVTKRGQDVALRCDPISGHVSLYWYRQALGQGPEFLTYFNYEAQQDKSGLPNDRFSAERPEGSISTLTIQRTEQRDSAMYRCASSSYPGYEQYFGPGTRLTVT.